This T cell receptor beta chain is drawn from a study of blood T cell repertoires in COVID-19. For the study at large: The origin of the acute and convalescent COVID-19 samples was the United States, Italy and Spain. T cells, B-cell-depleted T cells, or PBMCs supplied cDNA or gDNA.

Original data processing: Cell counts per sample came from amplifying reference gene primers. Repertoires were generated with immunoSEQ multiplex PCR, while TCRdb's copy carries only in-frame clones and drops some. V, J and clone size derive from that table, while D and trimming were established from the DNA sequence. The sample comprises approximately 170,000 clones, around 90% of which are singletons, and 20% to 30% rests with the top ten. This CDR3 has 15 residues. Trimming removed 3 bases from V and 9 bases from J; junction bases left unmatched: 5. CDR1 is SGHNT, CDR2 YYREEE, per germline (reference sequence).

Sample: peripheral blood. The chain combines TRBV5-4 with TRBJ2-1, with 14 positions matching TRBD2. The receptor comes from a man in his 60s with acute or convalescent COVID-19. CDR3 sequence (DNA): TGTGCCAGCAGCTCAGATGGACTAGCGGGGGGTGAGCAGTTCTTC. The encoded protein is CASSSDGLAGGEQFF.